Listed below are T cell receptor beta chains from one sample, sequenced in a study of blood T cell repertoires in COVID-19. The table came from immunoSEQ multiplex PCR; TCRdb's copy has only in-frame clones and leaves some out. The sample consists of approximately 210,000 clones, approximately 88% of them appearing once. Sequences were obtained from PBMCs or T cells enriched from blood (not recorded which). Receptor source: a woman aged 18-30 years who had recovered from COVID-19. Each CDR3 is given without its conserved first and last residue.

j_gene	v_gene	len	CDR3aa
TRBJ1-2	TRBV6-2/TRBV6-3	16	ASSRRGQGDLPNYGYT
TRBJ2-7	TRBV18	11	ASSNAQGYEQY
TRBJ1-6	TRBV13	14	ASSLDSGGPDSPLH
TRBJ1-2	TRBV29-1	13	SVDGQGVWSYGYT
TRBJ2-3	TRBV5-1	15	ASSSRISGGAVDTQY
TRBJ1-1	TRBV10-3	12	AISDLRGNTEAF
TRBJ2-7	TRBV13	11	ASRRGQAYEQY
TRBJ2-5	TRBV28	15	ASSPYNPTRLKETQY
TRBJ2-3	TRBV4-1	12	ASSFARLTDTQY
TRBJ1-2	TRBV5-4	13	ASSVSGARGYGYT
TRBJ2-1	TRBV19	17	ASSIRSGVVTSSYNEQF
TRBJ2-1	TRBV5-1	12	ASSPGQGYNEQF
TRBJ2-7	TRBV9	13	ASSVSAGVHYEQY
TRBJ1-5	TRBV30	12	AWSTQGENQPQH
TRBJ2-5	TRBV3-1/TRBV3-2	18	ASSPIKGKQRGPASETQY
TRBJ1-2	TRBV28	10	ASSGQGLGYT
TRBJ1-6	TRBV3-1/TRBV3-2	13	ASSYYTGSGSPLH
TRBJ1-4	TRBV6-5	13	ASSWTGANNEKLF
TRBJ1-1	TRBV15	11	ATRSTGNTEAF
TRBJ1-2	TRBV19	13	ASSLIDSLPYGYT
TRBJ2-7	TRBV11-2	13	ASSLVGVGRGEQY
TRBJ2-7	TRBV18	12	ASSNRDRSYEQY
TRBJ1-6	TRBV2	15	ASSDPASRAYNSPLH
TRBJ2-6	TRBV2	15	ASRDTDGRSGANVLT
TRBJ2-3	TRBV5-1	13	ASSLSGITTDTQY
TRBJ2-2	TRBV12-5	15	ASGQSRGTTNTGELF
TRBJ1-2	TRBV2	12	ASSGPGQGLGYT
TRBJ1-5	TRBV7-9	17	ASSQGRELTGYGNQPQH
TRBJ2-2	TRBV10-1	14	ASSESIPVATGELF
TRBJ2-2	TRBV11-2	14	ASSSIRQSNTGELF
TRBJ2-1	TRBV6-5	11	ASPRDSYNEQF
TRBJ1-1	TRBV29-1	10	SVGRGNTEAF
TRBJ1-5	TRBV19	11	ATRGSQNQPQH
TRBJ1-2	TRBV5-6	11	ASSLGGHYGYT
TRBJ1-1	TRBV5-1	12	ASSAHGGSTEAF
TRBJ2-7	TRBV13	12	ASSSPLAFYEQY
TRBJ2-2	TRBV5-5	16	ASSPRTSGGLNTGELF
TRBJ1-6	TRBV19	11	ASSTNRASPLH
TRBJ2-2	TRBV2	13	ASSWGQINTGELF
TRBJ2-7	TRBV2	11	ASSALAVDEQY
TRBJ1-4	TRBV7-9	13	ASSFPGFGNEKLF
TRBJ1-2	TRBV5-1	11	ATREGGGYGYT
TRBJ2-2	TRBV10-3	15	AISDYTDRGTTGELF
TRBJ2-6	TRBV4-1	15	ASSQPPGNSGANVLT
TRBJ2-7	TRBV28	13	ASISGTGHWSEQY
TRBJ2-3	TRBV13	12	ASSLVSSTDTQY
TRBJ2-5	TRBV5-1	12	ASSLATGKETQY